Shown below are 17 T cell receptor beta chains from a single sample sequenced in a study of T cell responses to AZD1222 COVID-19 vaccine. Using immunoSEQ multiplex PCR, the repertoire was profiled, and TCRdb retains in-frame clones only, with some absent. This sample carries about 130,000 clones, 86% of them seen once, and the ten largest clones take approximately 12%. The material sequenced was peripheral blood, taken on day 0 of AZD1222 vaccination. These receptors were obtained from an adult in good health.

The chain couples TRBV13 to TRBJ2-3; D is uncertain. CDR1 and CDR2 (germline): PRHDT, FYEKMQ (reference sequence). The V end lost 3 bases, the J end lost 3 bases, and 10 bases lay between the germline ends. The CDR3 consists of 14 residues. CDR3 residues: CASSLPGTTDTQYF. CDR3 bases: TGTGCCAGCAGCTTGCCCGGCACGACAGATACGCAGTATTTT.

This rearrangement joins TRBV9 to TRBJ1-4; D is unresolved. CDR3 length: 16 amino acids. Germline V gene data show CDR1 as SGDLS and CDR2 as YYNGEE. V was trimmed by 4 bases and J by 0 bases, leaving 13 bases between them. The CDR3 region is CASSPTNGATNEKLFF. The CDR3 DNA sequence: TGTGCCAGCAGCCCAACGAACGGGGCAACTAATGAAAAACTGTTTTTT.

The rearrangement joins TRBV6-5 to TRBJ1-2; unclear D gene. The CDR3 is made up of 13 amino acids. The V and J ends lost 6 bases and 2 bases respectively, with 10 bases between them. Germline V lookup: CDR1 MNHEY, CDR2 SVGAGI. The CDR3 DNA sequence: TGTGCCAGCAGAAGTCGTCCCAACTATGGCTACACCTTC. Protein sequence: CASRSRPNYGYTF.

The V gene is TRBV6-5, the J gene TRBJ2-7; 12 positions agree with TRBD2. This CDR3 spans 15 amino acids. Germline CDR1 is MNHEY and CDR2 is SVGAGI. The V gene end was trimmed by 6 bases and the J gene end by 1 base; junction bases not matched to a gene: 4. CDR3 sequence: CASRLGLAGSYEQYF. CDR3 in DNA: TGTGCCAGCAGACTCGGACTAGCGGGGTCCTACGAGCAGTACTTC.

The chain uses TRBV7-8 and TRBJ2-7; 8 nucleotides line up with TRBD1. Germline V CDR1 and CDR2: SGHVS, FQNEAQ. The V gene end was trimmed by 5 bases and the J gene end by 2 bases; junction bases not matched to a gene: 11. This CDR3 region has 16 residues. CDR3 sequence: CASSPTPDRDPYEQYF. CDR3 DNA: TGTGCCAGCAGCCCCACGCCGGACAGGGATCCCTACGAGCAGTACTTC.

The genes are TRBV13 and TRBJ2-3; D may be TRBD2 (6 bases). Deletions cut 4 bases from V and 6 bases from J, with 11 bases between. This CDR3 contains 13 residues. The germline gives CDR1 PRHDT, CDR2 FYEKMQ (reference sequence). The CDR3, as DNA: TGTGCCAGCAGCTCGGGGGACGAGGATACGCAGTATTTT. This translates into CASSSGDEDTQYF.

The DNA for the CDR3 is TGTGCCAGCAGTTACATGGGCTCGGGGGACGAGCAGTACTTC. It yields the protein CASSYMGSGDEQYF. The gene calls are TRBV6-5 and TRBJ2-7; TRBD2 is a possible D gene (6 bases). The CDR3 extends over 14 amino acids. The germline V gene has CDR1 MNHEY and CDR2 SVGAGI. Trimming shortened V by 2 bases and J by 5 bases, and 13 bases separated the two germline ends.

For the CDR3, the DNA is TGCGCCAGCAGCTTCAGGGGGGATCCGGACACTGAAGCTTTCTTT. Amino acids: CASSFRGDPDTEAFF. The chain employs TRBV5-1 and TRBJ1-1; 7 bases are a match to TRBD1. J lost 3 bases, V lost 2 bases, and 7 bases had no gene match. Germline V gene lookup returns CDR1 SGHRS and CDR2 YFSETQ. There are 15 residues in the CDR3.

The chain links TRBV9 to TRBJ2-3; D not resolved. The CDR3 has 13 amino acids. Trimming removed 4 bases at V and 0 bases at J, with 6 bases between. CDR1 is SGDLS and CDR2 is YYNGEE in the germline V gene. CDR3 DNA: TGTGCCAGCAGCCCTCCGAGCACAGATACGCAGTATTTT. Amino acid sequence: CASSPPSTDTQYF.

The CDR3 DNA follows: TGTGCCAGCTCCGGACAGGGCACAGATACGCAGTATTTT. It yields the protein CASSGQGTDTQYF. This rearrangement joins TRBV18 to TRBJ2-3, with 7 bases lining up with TRBD1. Germline trimming cut 6 bases from V and 1 base from J; bases unmatched to any gene: 1. The CDR3 loop spans 13 amino acids. Germline V lookup: CDR1 KGHSH, CDR2 LQKENI.

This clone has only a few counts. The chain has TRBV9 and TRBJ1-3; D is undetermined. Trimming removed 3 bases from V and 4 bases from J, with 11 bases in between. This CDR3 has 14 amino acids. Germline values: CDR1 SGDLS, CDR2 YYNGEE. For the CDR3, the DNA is TGTGCCAGCAGCGCCCTTAGCTCGGGAAACACCATATATTTT. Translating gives CASSALSSGNTIYF.

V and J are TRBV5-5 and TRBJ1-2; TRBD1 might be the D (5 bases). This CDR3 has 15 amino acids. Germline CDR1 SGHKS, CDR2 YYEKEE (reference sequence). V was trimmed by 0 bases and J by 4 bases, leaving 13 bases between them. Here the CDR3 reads CASSLAWGMGYGYTF. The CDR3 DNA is TGTGCCAGCAGCTTGGCTTGGGGGATGGGCTATGGCTACACCTTC.

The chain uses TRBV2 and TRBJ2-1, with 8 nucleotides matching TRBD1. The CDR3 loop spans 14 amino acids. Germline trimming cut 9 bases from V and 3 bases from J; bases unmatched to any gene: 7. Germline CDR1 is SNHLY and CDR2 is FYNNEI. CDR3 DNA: TGTGCCAGTACAAACAGGGGGGACTACAATGAGCAGTTCTTC. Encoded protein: CASTNRGDYNEQFF.

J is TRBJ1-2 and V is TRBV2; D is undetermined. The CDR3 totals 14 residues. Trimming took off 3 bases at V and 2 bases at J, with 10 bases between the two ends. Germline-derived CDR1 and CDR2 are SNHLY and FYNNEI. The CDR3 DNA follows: TGTGCCAGCAGTGAGTTCGTACAAAACTATGGCTACACCTTC. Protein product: CASSEFVQNYGYTF.

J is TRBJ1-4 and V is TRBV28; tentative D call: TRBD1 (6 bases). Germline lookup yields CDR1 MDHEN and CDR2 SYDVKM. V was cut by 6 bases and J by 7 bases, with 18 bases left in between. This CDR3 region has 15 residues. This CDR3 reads CASRPQRGGSEKLFF. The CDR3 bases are TGTGCCAGCAGACCCCAAAGGGGGGGAAGTGAAAAACTGTTTTTT.

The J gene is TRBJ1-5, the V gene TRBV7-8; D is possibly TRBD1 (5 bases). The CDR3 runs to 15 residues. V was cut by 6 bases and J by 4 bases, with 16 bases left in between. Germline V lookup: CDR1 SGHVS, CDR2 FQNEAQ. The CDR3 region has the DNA TGTGCCAGCAGTTTTACCGGGACCCTTAATCAGCCCCAGCATTTT. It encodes CASSFTGTLNQPQHF.

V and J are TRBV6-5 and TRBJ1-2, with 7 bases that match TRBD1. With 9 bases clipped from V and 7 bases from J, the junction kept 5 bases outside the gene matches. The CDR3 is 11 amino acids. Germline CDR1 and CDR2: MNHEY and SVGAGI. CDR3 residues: CASRQGFGYTF. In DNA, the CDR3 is TGTGCCAGTAGACAGGGCTTTGGCTACACCTTC.